This T cell receptor beta chain was sequenced during a study of human thymus T cells. Thymus was obtained from resections taken during corrective heart surgery. Clones were read by immunoSEQ multiplex PCR, and TCRdb kept only the in-frame ones, dropping some. The table lists tens of thousands of clones, around 95% of them singletons. Overall study findings and caveats: Thymic as well as blood repertoires seemed to favor certain V and J genes unevenly.

This CDR3 spans 17 amino acids. Losses at the gene ends were 0 bases for V and 7 bases for J; bases not matched to a gene: 9. CDR1 and CDR2 (germline): SGHRS, YFSETQ. Comment on this clone: Antigen: not known.

The receptor was derived from a girl under three years old with a congenital heart defect but otherwise immunologically healthy. The chain employs TRBV5-1 and TRBJ2-1; TRBD2 aligns across 11 bases. The sequencing sample was made of thymus tissue. CDR3 DNA: TGCGCCAGCAGCTTGGCCGTACTAGCGGGAGTTATGAATGAGCAGTTCTTC. Amino acid sequence: CASSLAVLAGVMNEQFF.